This T cell receptor beta chain was obtained from a study of beta chain features in type 1 diabetes. Findings of the study overall: Within each of all four CD4+ subsets, Type 1 diabetes patients had TCRB CDR3s that were moderately but significantly shorter.

This clone was seen more than once but under ten times. The antigen remains undetermined. CDR1 and CDR2 from the germline V gene are GTSNPN and SVGIG (reference sequence). Trimming pared 2 bases from V and 0 bases from J, leaving 7 bases between. The CDR3 runs 14 residues. The investigators reverse transcribed all of the isolated RNA, so they sequenced expressed TCRB transcripts. The table came from immunoSEQ multiplex PCR; TCRdb's copy has only in-frame clones and leaves some out. The repertoire includes about 220,000 clones, around 9.9% of them detected once, and 1% to 1.5% sits in the top ten. This chain joins TRBV30 and TRBJ1-4; D is uncertain. The sample comprised central memory CD4+ T cells from blood. The sequence was obtained from a man younger than 35 in good health. CDR3 coding DNA: TGTGCCTGGAGTTTCGGGGCAACTAATGAAAAACTGTTTTTT. Translated: CAWSFGATNEKLFF.